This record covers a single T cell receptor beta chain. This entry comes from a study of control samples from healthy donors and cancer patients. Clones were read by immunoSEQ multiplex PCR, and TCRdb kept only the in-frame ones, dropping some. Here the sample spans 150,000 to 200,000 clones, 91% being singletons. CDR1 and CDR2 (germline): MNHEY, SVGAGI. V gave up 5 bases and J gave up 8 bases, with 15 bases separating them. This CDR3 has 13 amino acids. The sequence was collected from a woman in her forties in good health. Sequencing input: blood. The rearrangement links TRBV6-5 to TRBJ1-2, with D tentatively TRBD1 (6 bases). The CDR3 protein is CASSPGTPKGYTF. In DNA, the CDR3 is TGTGCCAGCAGTCCCGGGACACCGAAAGGCTACACCTTC.